Given below is one T cell receptor beta chain in context. The repertoire was sequenced with immunoSEQ multiplex PCR; TCRdb's copy has only in-frame clones and lacks some. The sample includes about 250,000 clones, more than 75% of them seen just once. The data were taken from a study of blood T cell repertoires in COVID-19. About the study: From T cells, B-cell-depleted T cells, or PBMCs came the material, which was cDNA or gDNA.

Cohort 3 recovery required two negative PCRs, clearance, or symptom resolution. Trimming removed 1 base from V and 6 bases from J, with 15 bases in between. CDR1 MDHEN and CDR2 SYDVKM come from the germline V gene. The CDR3 loop spans 15 amino acids. Input material: PBMCs or T cells enriched from blood (not recorded which). The chain employs TRBV28 and TRBJ1-1, with D possibly TRBD1 on 5 matching bases. The clonotype comes from a man aged 40-49 years who had recovered from COVID-19. The CDR3 sequence: CASSLLGQGWSEAFF. The CDR3 DNA follows: TGTGCCAGCAGTTTATTGGGGCAGGGTTGGTCTGAAGCTTTCTTT.